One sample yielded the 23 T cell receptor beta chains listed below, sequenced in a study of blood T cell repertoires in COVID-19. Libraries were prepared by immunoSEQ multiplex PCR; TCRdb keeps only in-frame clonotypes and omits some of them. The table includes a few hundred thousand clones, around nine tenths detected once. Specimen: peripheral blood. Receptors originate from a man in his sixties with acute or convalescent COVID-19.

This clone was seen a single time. CDR3: CASSIRTGDNSPLHF. Written as DNA, the CDR3 is TGTGCCAGTAGTATCCGGACAGGGGATAATTCACCCCTCCACTTT. The V call is TRBV19, the J call TRBJ1-6; 9 nucleotides align to TRBD1. CDR3 size: 15 residues. The germline V gene has CDR1 LNHDA and CDR2 SQIVND (reference sequence). The V and J ends lost 3 bases and 5 bases, in that order; junction bases with no gene match: 2.

Here the CDR3 DNA reads TGTGCCAGCACCCTTGCGGGGGGGAGCACAGATACGCAGTATTTT. This sequence encodes CASTLAGGSTDTQYF. J is TRBJ2-3 and V is TRBV7-3, with TRBD2 matching over 9 bases. The V gene's germline CDR1 is SGHTA and CDR2 FQGTGA. The CDR3 totals 15 residues. Trimming removed 7 bases from V and 0 bases from J; junction bases left unmatched: 5.

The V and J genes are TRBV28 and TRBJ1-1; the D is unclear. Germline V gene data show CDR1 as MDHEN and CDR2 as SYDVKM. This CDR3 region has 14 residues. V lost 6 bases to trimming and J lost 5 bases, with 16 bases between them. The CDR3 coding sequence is TGTGCCAGCAGGGAACAAGGAGGTGGAACTGAAGCTTTCTTT. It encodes CASREQGGGTEAFF. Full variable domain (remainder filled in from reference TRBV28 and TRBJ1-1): DVKVTQSSRYLVKRTGEKVFLECVQDMDHENMFWYRQDPGLGLRLIYFSYDVKMKEKGDIPEGYSVSREKKERFSLILESASTNQTSMYLCASREQGGGTEAFFGQGTRLTVV.

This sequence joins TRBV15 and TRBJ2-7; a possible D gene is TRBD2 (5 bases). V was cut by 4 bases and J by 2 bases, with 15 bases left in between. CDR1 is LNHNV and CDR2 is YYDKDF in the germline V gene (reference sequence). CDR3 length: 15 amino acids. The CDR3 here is CATSIRTSGTYEQYF. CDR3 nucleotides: TGTGCCACCAGCATTCGGACTTCTGGGACCTACGAGCAGTACTTC. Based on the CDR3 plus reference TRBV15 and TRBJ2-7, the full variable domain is DAMVIQNPRYQVTQFGKPVTLSCSQTLNHNVMYWYQQKSSQAPKLLFHYYDKDFNNEADTPDNFQSRRPNTSFCFLDIRSPGLGDTAMYLCATSIRTSGTYEQYFGPGTRLTVT.

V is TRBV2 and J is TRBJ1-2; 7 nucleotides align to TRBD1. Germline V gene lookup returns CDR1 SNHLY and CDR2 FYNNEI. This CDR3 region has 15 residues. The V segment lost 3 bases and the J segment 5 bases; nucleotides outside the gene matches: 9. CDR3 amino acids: CASSEVGQATYGYTF. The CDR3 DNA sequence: TGTGCCAGCAGTGAGGTCGGACAGGCGACATATGGCTACACCTTC.

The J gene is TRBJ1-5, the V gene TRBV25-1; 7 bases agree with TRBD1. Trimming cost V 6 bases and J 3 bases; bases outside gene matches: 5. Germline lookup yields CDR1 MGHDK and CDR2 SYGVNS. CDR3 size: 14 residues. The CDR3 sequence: CASRETGNNQPQHF. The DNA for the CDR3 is TGTGCCAGCAGGGAGACAGGGAACAATCAGCCCCAGCATTTT. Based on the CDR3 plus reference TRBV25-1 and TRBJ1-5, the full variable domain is EADIYQTPRYLVIGTGKKITLECSQTMGHDKMYWYQQDPGMELHLIHYSYGVNSTEKGDLSSESTVSRIRTEHFPLTLESARPSHTSQYLCASRETGNNQPQHFGDGTRLSIL.

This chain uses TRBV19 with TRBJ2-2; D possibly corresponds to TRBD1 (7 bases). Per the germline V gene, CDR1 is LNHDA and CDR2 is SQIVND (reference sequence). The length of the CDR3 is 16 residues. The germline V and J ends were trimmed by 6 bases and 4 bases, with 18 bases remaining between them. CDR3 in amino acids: CASSGGRQGGTGELFF. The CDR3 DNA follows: TGTGCCAGTAGCGGGGGCCGACAGGGTGGCACCGGGGAGCTGTTTTTT.

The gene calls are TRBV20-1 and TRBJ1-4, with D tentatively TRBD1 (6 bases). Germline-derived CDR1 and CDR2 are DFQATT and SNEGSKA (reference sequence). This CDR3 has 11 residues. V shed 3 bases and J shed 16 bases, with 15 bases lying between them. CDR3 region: CSASGTDRRFF. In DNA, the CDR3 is TGCAGTGCTAGCGGTACTGACAGGAGGTTTTTT.

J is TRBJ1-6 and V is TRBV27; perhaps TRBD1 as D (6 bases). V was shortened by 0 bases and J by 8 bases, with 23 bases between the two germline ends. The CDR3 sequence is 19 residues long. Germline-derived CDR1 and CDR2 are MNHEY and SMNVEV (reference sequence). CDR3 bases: TGTGCCAGCAGTTTATCGGGTGTGCGGGGGCAGGGATTAGATTCACCCCTCCACTTT. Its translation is CASSLSGVRGQGLDSPLHF.

The CDR3 region has the DNA TGCAGCGTTGGAAGGGACACCTCGAGGGGAGGCTACACCTTC. This gives the protein CSVGRDTSRGGYTF. This rearrangement joins TRBV29-1 to TRBJ1-2, with a possible D match to TRBD1 (6 bases). The CDR3 totals 14 residues. With 4 bases removed from V and 8 bases from J, the gap between germline ends came to 20 bases. CDR1 is SQVTM and CDR2 is ANQGSEA in the germline V gene.

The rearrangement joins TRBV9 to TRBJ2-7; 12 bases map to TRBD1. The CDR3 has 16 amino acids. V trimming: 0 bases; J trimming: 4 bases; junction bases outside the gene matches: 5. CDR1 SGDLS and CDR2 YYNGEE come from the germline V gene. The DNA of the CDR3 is TGTGCCAGCAGCGTAGATGGGACAGGGGGCGGTTACGAGCAGTACTTC. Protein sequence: CASSVDGTGGGYEQYF.

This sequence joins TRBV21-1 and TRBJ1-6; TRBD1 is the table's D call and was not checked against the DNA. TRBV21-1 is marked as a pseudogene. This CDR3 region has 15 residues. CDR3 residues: CASTREVDKNSPLHF. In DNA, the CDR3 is TGTGCCAGCACCCGAGAGGTGGACAAGAATTCACCCCTCCACTTT.

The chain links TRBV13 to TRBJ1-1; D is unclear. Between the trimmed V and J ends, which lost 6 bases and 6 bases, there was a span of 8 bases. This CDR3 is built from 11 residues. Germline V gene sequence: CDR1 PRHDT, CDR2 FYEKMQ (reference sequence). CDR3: CASRRTSEAFF. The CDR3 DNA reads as TGTGCCAGCAGACGAACATCTGAAGCTTTCTTT.

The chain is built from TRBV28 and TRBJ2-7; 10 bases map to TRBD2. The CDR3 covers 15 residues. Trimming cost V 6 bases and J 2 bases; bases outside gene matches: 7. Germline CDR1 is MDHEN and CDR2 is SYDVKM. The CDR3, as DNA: TGTGCCAGCAGCTCGGGACTAGCGACGACCTACGAGCAGTACTTC. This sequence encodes CASSSGLATTYEQYF.

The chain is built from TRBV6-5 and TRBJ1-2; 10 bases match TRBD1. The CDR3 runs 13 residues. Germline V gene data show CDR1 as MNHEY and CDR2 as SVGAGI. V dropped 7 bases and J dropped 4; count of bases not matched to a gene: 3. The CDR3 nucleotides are TGTGCCAGCACCAGGACAGGGGGCTATGGCTACACCTTC. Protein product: CASTRTGGYGYTF.

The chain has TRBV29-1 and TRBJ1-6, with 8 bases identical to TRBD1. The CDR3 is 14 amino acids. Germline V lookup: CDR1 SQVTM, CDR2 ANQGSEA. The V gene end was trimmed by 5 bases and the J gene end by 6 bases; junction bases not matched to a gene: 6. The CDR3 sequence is CSVRTGPRNSPLHF. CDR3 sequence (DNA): TGCAGCGTTAGGACAGGGCCCCGTAATTCACCCCTCCACTTT. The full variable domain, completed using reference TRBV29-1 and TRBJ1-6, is SAVISQKPSRDICQRGTSLTIQCQVDSQVTMMFWYRQQPGQSLTLIATANQGSEATYESGFVIDKFPISRPNLTFSTLTVSNMSPEDSSIYLCSVRTGPRNSPLHFGNGTRLTVT.

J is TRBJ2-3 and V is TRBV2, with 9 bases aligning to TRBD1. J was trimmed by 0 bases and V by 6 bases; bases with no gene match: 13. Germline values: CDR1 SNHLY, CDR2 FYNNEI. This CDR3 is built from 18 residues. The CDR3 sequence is CASSERGTGWGSTDTQYF. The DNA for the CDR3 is TGTGCCAGCAGCGAACGGGGGACAGGGTGGGGGAGCACAGATACGCAGTATTTT.

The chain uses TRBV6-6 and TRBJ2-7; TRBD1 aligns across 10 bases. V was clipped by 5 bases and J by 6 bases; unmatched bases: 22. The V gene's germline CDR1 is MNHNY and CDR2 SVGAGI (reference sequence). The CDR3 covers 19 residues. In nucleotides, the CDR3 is TGTGCCAGCAGTCCTCACACCGCCGGGACAGGGGCTGGAGTAGGCGAGCAGTACTTC. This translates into CASSPHTAGTGAGVGEQYF.

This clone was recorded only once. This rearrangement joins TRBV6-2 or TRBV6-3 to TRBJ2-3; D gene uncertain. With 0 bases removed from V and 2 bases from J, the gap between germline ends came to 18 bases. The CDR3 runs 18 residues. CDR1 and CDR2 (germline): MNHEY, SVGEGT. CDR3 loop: CASSYSIRRAIPTDTQYF. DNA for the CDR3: TGTGCCAGCAGTTACTCGATTCGGCGAGCGATCCCCACAGATACGCAGTATTTT.

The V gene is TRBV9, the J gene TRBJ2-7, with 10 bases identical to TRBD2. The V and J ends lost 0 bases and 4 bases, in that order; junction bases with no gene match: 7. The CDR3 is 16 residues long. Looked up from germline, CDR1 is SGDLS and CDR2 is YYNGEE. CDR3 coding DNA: TGTGCCAGCAGCGTAGCTAGCGGGGGAGGATTTTACGAGCAGTACTTC. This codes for CASSVASGGGFYEQYF.

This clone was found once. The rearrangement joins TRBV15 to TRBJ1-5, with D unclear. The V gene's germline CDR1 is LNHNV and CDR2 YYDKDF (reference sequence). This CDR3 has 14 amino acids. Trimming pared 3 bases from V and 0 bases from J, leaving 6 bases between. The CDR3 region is CATSRSHSNQPQHF. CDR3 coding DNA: TGTGCCACCAGCAGGAGCCATAGCAATCAGCCCCAGCATTTT.

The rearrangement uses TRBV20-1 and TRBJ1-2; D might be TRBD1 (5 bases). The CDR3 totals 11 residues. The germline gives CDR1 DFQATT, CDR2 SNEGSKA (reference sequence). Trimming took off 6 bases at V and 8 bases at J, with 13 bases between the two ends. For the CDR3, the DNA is TGCAGTGCAAGGAGGGACGGCGGCTACACCTTC. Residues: CSARRDGGYTF.

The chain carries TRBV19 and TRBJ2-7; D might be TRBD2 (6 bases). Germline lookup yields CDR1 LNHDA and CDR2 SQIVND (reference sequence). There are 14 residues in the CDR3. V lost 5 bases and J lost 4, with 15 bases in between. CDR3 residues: CASSSDGGDYEQYF. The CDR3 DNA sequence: TGTGCCAGTAGTTCCGACGGCGGGGATTACGAGCAGTACTTC.